This T cell receptor (beta chain) emerged from a study of the immune and genomic landscape of osteosarcoma (TCRdb year 2020). For the study in its entirety: The overall cohort comprised around 48 pediatric and adult patients with high-grade osteosarcoma, with a median age at diagnosis of 25 to 35 years (range 5-81). The cohort was enriched for poor-risk disease, as unfavorable pathologic response to standard therapy was shown in roughly 73% of the cohort and about 67% of the cohort were deceased. In the overall cohort, about 60% of patients were male, and approximately 78% had localized disease at diagnosis. The study profiled osteosarcoma specimens with whole genome, RNA and T-cell receptor sequencing plus immunohistochemistry and reverse phase protein arrays to define immunogenic potential. To characterize the osteosarcoma immunogenomic landscape, the TCR sequencing results were combined with transcriptome, protein array and immunostaining data. An explanation for the limited clinical activity of immune checkpoint inhibitors in osteosarcoma was sought in the study. A few patients contributed two samples from the same tumor site.

The ImmunoSEQ Assay (Adaptive Biotechnologies) was used to immunosequence the CDR3 regions of the TCR beta chain. Processing in the source paper ran as follows. TCRB rearrangements, read counts, read proportions and gene usage were exported through the ImmunoSEQ Analyzer platform. T-cell clonality was calculated on productive rearrangements as 1 minus Pielou's evenness. In the clonal space homeostasis analysis, clonotypes were binned as rare, small, medium, large or hyperexpanded (0.01 to 1 of the repertoire). TCR productive clonality was compared across immune clusters C1, C2 and C3 using the Wilcoxon rank sum test. TCRdb limited this immuneACCESS table to in-frame rearrangements with V and J called. A share of clones is missing; checked studies link under half to unresolved V genes, and the rest is unexplained. For V, J and clone size, that table is used; D and trimming come from the DNA. The sample table lists under 11,000 clones, around 71% of them with a count of one. Around 18% of the sample is held by the ten biggest clonotypes.

V sheds 5 bases and J sheds 6 bases, leaving 11 bases between their ends. In the germline V gene (reference sequence), CDR1 corresponds to SEHNR and CDR2 to FQNEAQ. From its cysteine to its phenylalanine, the CDR3 spans 13 amino acids. Only CDR3 DNA is held: 39 bases, read in frame from base 1. A note on this clone: Its antigen remains unidentified. Base qualities are not provided; no much larger clone lies one nucleotide away.

What the research found in general, with its limitations: Five cases had a single hyperexpanded clone dominating the repertoire, and all had fewer than 100 T-cell clonotypes. Clonality benchmarks were derived from external normal skin and healthy peripheral blood data rather than from matched normal tissue. No statistical method determined sample size because osteosarcoma is rare and all possible samples were collected. Matched blood was collected from only a couple of patients, alongside the frozen tumor specimens. TCR productive clonality was higher in the immune-hot C3 cluster than the cold C1 cluster but still low overall. Productive TCR clonality was low overall, averaging around 0.1 with a maximum of 0.3, suggesting limited T-cell clonal expansion.

Post-treatment primary, local recurrence and metastasis tumors from poor-prognosis patients were used as specimens. The chain is assembled from TRBV7-9 and TRBJ2-1, and perhaps TRBD1 as D gene, on 6 matching bases. This TCR was sampled from a human donor with osteosarcoma. Specimen: osteosarcoma tumor tissue from the lung. The CDR3 in this case is CASSPTGSNEQFF. The DNA is TGTGCCAGCAGCCCGACAGGATCCAATGAGCAGTTCTTC.